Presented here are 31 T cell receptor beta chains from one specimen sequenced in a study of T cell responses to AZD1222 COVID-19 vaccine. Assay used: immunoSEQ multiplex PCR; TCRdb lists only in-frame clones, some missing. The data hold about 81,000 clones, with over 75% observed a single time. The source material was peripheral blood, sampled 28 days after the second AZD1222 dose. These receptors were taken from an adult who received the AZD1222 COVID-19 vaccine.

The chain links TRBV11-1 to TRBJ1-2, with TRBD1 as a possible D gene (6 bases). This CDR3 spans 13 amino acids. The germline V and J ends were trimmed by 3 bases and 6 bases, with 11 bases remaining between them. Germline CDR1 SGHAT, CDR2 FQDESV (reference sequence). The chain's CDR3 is CASSFSGADGYTF. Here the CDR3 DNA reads TGTGCCAGCAGCTTCTCAGGGGCGGATGGCTACACCTTC.

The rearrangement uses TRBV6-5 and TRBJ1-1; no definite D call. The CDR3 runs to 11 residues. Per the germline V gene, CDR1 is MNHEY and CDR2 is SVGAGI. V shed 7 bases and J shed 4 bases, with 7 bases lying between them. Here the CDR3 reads CASKDRTEAFF. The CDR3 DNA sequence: TGTGCCAGCAAGGATCGCACTGAAGCTTTCTTT.

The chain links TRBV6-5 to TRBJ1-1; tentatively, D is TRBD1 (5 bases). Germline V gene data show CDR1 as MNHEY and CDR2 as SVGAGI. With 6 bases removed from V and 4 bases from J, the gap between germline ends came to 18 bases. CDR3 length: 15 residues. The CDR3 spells CASSSTRAKGTEAFF. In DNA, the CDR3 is TGTGCCAGCAGCTCAACCAGGGCGAAGGGCACTGAAGCTTTCTTT.

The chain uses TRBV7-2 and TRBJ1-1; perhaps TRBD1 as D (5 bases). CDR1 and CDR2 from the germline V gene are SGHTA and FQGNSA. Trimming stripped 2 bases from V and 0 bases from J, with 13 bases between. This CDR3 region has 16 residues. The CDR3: CASSLFASGVNTEAFF. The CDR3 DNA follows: TGTGCCAGCAGCTTATTTGCCTCGGGGGTGAACACTGAAGCTTTCTTT.

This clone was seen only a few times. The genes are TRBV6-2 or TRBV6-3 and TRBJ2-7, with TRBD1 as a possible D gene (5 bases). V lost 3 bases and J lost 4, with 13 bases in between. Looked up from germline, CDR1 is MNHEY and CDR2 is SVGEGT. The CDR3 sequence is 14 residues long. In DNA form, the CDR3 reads TGTGCCAGCAGTTATCCAACCGACAGATACGAGCAGTACTTC. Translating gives CASSYPTDRYEQYF.

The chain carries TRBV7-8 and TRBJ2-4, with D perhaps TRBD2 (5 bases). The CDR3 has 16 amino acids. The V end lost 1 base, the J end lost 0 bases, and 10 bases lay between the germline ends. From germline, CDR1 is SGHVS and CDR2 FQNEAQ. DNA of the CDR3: TGTGCCAGCAGCTTAGGGACTTTGATAGCCAAAAACATTCAGTACTTC. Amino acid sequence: CASSLGTLIAKNIQYF.

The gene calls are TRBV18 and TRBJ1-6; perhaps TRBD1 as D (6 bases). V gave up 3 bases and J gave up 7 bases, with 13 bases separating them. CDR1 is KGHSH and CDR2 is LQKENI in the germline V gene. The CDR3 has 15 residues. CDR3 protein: CASSPVDSPNSPLHF. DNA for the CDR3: TGTGCCAGCTCACCCGTGGACAGCCCGAATTCACCCCTCCACTTT.

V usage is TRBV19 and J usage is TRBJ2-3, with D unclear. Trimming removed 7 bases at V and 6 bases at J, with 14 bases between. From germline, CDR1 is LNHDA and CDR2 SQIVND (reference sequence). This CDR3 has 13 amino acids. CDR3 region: CASTKLLGDTQYF. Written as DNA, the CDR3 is TGTGCCAGTACCAAATTACTTGGGGATACGCAGTATTTT.

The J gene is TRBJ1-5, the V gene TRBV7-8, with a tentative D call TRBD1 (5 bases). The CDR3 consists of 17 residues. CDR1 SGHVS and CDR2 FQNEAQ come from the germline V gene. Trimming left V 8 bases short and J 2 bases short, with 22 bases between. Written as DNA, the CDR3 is TGTGCCAGCCGACGGGACGACCCGTTAATGGGCAATCAGCCCCAGCATTTT. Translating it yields CASRRDDPLMGNQPQHF.

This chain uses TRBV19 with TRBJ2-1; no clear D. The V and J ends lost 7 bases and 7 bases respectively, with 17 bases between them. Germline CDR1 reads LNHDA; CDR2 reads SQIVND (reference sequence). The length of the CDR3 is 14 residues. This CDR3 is CASNAQSYGNEQFF. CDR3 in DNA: TGTGCCAGTAACGCACAAAGCTACGGGAATGAGCAGTTCTTC. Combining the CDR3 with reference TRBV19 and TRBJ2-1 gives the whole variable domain DGGITQSPKYLFRKEGQNVTLSCEQNLNHDAMYWYRQDPGQGLRLIYYSQIVNDFQKGDIAEGYSVSREKKESFPLTVTSAQKNPTAFYLCASNAQSYGNEQFFGPGTRLTVL.

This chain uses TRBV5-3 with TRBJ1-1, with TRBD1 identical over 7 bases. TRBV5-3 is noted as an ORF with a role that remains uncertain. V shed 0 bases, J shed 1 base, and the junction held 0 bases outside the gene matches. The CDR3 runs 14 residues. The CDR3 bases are TGTGCCAGAAGCTTGGGACAGGGGAACACTGAAGCTTTCTTT. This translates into CARSLGQGNTEAFF.

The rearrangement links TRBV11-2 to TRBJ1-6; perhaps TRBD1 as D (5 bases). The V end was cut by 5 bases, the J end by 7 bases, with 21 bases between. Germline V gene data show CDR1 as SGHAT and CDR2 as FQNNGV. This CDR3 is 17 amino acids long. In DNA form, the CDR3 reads TGTGCCAGCAGCCCGGAGAGTACTCGGGGGTGGAATTCACCCCTCCACTTT. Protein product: CASSPESTRGWNSPLHF.

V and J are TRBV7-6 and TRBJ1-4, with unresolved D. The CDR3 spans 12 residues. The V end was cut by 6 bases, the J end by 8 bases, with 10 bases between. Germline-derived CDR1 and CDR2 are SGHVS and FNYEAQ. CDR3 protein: CASRKPGEKLFF. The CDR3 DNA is TGTGCCAGCAGGAAGCCGGGAGAAAAACTGTTTTTT.

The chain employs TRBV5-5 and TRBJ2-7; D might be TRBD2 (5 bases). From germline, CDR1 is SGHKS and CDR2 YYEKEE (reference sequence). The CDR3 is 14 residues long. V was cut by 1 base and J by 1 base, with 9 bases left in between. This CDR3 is CASSLYWTSYEQYF. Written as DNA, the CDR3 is TGTGCCAGCAGCTTGTACTGGACTTCCTACGAGCAGTACTTC.

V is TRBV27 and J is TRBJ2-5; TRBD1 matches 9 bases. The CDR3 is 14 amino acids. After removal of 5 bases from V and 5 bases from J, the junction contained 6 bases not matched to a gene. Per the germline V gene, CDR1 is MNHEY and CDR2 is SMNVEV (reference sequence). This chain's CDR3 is CASSTGTGRETQYF. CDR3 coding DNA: TGTGCCAGCAGTACAGGGACAGGGAGGGAGACCCAGTACTTC.

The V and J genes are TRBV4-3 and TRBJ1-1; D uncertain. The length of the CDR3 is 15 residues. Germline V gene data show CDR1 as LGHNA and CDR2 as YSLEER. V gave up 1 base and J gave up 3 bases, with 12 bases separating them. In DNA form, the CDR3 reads TGCGCCAGCAGCCAAGGGACCTCCACGCACACTGAAGCTTTCTTT. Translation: CASSQGTSTHTEAFF.

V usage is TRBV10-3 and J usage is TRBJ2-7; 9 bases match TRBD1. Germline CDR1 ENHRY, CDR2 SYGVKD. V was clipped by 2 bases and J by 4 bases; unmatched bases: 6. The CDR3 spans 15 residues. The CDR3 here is CAISETRDRVYEQYF. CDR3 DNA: TGTGCCATCAGTGAGACCCGGGACAGGGTTTACGAGCAGTACTTC.

The CDR3: CASSFSPAGLSTDTQYF. CDR3 nucleotide sequence: TGTGCCAGCAGTTTCTCACCAGCGGGGTTGAGCACAGATACGCAGTATTTT. This chain uses TRBV28 with TRBJ2-3; the match to TRBD2 covers 7 bases. CDR3 length: 17 amino acids. The junction had 9 bases not matched to a gene; V was cut back by 3 bases and J by 0 bases. Germline CDR1 is MDHEN and CDR2 is SYDVKM. The variable domain in full, with the rest retrieved from reference TRBV28 and TRBJ2-3, is DVKVTQSSRYLVKRTGEKVFLECVQDMDHENMFWYRQDPGLGLRLIYFSYDVKMKEKGDIPEGYSVSREKKERFSLILESASTNQTSMYLCASSFSPAGLSTDTQYFGPGTRLTVL.

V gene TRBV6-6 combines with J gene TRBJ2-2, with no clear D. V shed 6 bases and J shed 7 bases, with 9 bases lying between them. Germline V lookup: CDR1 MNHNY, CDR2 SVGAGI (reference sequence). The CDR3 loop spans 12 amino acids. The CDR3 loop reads CASRDQGGELFF. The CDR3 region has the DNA TGTGCCAGCAGAGACCAAGGCGGGGAGCTGTTTTTT.

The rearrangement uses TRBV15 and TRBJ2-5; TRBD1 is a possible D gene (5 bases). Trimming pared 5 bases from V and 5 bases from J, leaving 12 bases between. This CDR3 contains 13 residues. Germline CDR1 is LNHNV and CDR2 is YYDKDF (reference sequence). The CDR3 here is CATSAGHEETQYF. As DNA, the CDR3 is TGTGCCACCAGCGCAGGACATGAGGAGACCCAGTACTTC.

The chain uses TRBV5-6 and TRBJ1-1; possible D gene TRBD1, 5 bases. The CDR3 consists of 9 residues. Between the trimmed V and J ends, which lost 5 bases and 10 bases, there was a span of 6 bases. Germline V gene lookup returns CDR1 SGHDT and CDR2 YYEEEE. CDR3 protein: CASRRGAFF. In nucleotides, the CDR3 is TGTGCCAGCAGAAGGGGAGCTTTCTTT.

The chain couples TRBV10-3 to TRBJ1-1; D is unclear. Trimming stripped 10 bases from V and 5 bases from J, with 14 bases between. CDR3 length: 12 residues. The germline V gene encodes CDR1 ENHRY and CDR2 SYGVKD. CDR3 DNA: TGTGCCAGTTCTCGGGAGCCGACTGAAGCTTTCTTT. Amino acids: CASSREPTEAFF.

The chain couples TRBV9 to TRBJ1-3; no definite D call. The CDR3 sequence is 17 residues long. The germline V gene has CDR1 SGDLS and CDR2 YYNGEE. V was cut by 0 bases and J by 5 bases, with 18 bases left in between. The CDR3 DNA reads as TGTGCCAGCAGCGTAGGACCTGTGACCGGCCGACGAAACACCATATATTTT. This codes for CASSVGPVTGRRNTIYF.

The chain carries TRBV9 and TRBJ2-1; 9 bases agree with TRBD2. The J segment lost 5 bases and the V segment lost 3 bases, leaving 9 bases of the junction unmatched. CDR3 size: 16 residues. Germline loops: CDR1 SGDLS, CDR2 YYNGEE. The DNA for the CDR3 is TGTGCCAGCAGCGGCAGTAGCGGGGGAGTCAACAATGAGCAGTTCTTC. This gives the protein CASSGSSGGVNNEQFF.

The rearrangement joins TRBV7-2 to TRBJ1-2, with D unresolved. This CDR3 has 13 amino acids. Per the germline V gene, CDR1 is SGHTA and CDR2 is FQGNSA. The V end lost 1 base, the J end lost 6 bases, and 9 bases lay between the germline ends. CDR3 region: CASSLGQRDGYTF. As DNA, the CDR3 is TGTGCCAGCAGCTTAGGGCAGAGGGATGGCTACACCTTC.

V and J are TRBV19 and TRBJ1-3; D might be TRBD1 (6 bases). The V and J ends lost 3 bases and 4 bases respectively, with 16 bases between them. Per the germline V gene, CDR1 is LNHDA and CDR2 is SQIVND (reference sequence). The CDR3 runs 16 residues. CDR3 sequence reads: CASSISGGASGNTIYF. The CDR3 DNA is TGTGCCAGTAGTATCTCCGGGGGCGCGTCCGGAAACACCATATATTTT.

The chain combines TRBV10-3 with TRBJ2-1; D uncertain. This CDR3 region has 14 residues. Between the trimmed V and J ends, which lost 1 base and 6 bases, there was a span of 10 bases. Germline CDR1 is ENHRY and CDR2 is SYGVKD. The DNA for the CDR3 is TGTGCCATCAGTGAGTTTACAGATATCAATGAGCAGTTCTTC. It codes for CAISEFTDINEQFF.

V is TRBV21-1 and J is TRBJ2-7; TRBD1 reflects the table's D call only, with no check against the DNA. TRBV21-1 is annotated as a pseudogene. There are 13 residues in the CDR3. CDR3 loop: CASSKGRDYEQYF. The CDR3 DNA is TGTGCCAGCAGCAAGGGCAGAGACTACGAGCAGTACTTC.

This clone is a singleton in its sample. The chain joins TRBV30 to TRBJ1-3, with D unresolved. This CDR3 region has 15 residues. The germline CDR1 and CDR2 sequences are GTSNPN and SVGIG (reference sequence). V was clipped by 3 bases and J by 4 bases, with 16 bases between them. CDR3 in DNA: TGTGCCTGGAGGAGAGCCGGGTCCGGGGGAAACACCATATATTTT. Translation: CAWRRAGSGGNTIYF.

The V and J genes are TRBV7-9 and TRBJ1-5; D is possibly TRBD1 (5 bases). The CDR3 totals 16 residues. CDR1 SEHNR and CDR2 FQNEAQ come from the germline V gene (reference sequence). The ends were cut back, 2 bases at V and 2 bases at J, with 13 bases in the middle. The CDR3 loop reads CASSLYAGVGNQPQHF. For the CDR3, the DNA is TGTGCCAGCAGCTTATACGCGGGGGTGGGCAATCAGCCCCAGCATTTT.

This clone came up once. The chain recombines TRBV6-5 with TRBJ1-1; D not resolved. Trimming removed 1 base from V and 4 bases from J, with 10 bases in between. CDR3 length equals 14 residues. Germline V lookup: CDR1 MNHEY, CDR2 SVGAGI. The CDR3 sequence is CASSYFQAGTEAFF. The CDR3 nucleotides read TGTGCCAGCAGTTACTTTCAGGCGGGCACTGAAGCTTTCTTT.